The 32 T cell receptor beta chains below come from one sample, sequenced in a study of OX40 agonist ivuxolimab in advanced cancers. The protocol was immunoSEQ multiplex PCR, while the TCRdb copy is restricted to in-frame clones and leaves out a portion. Here the sample spans approximately 70,000 clones, about nine tenths being singletons. The input for sequencing was CD4+ or CD8+ T cells sorted from blood, taken in a trial of the OX40 agonist ivuxolimab. Receptor source: an adult with an advanced solid tumor such as melanoma, head and neck, liver or kidney cancer.

The chain uses TRBV19 and TRBJ2-5; 7 bases map to TRBD1. This CDR3 comprises 16 residues. In germline, CDR1 is LNHDA, CDR2 SQIVND (reference sequence). J was trimmed by 5 bases and V by 5 bases; bases with no gene match: 14. The CDR3 loop is CASSEGNWGQPETQYF. DNA for the CDR3: TGTGCCAGTAGTGAGGGAAATTGGGGACAGCCGGAGACCCAGTACTTC.

The chain combines TRBV21-1 with TRBJ2-3; the D segment call TRBD1 is taken from the table without a DNA check. TRBV21-1 is a known pseudogene. There are 14 residues in the CDR3. CDR3 sequence (DNA): TGTGCCAGCAGCCAAGACAGGGTGACAGATACGCAGTATTTT. Translated: CASSQDRVTDTQYF.

The V call is TRBV5-4, the J call TRBJ2-5; the match to TRBD2 covers 13 bases. Trimming cost V 0 bases and J 5 bases; bases outside gene matches: 4. Germline assignment: CDR1 SGHNT and CDR2 YYREEE (reference sequence). CDR3 length: 16 amino acids. Here the CDR3 reads CASSLGTSGGTETQYF. CDR3 DNA: TGTGCCAGCAGCTTGGGGACTAGCGGGGGCACGGAGACCCAGTACTTC.

The V call is TRBV27, the J call TRBJ1-4; D not certain. Trimming removed 2 bases at V and 1 base at J, with 5 bases between. In germline, CDR1 is MNHEY, CDR2 SMNVEV (reference sequence). The CDR3 has 14 residues. In DNA form, the CDR3 reads TGTGCCAGCAGTTTACTTGGAACTAATGAAAAACTGTTTTTT. Its translation: CASSLLGTNEKLFF. The whole variable domain, remainder taken from reference TRBV27 and TRBJ1-4, is EAQVTQNPRYLITVTGKKLTVTCSQNMNHEYMSWYRQDPGLGLRQIYYSMNVEVTDKGDVPEGYKVSRKEKRNFPLILESPSPNQTSLYFCASSLLGTNEKLFFGSGTQLSVL.

J is TRBJ1-1 and V is TRBV28; 7 bases map to TRBD1. This CDR3 has 14 residues. V lost 7 bases, J lost 6 bases, and 11 bases stayed unmatched. Germline V gene data show CDR1 as MDHEN and CDR2 as SYDVKM. CDR3 nucleotides: TGTGCCAGCAATAATGCAGGGGGTTTGGCTGAAGCTTTCTTT. This codes for CASNNAGGLAEAFF.

The rearrangement uses TRBV28 and TRBJ1-2; no firm D call. The CDR3 consists of 12 residues. Germline-derived CDR1 and CDR2 are MDHEN and SYDVKM. V was shortened by 2 bases and J by 7 bases, with 8 bases between the two germline ends. The DNA of the CDR3 is TGTGCCAGCAGTTTAACCACCCCTGGCTACACCTTC. It encodes CASSLTTPGYTF.

The chain recombines TRBV7-6 with TRBJ1-3; TRBD1 is a possible D gene (6 bases). Germline loops: CDR1 SGHVS, CDR2 FNYEAQ. Trimming took off 5 bases at V and 2 bases at J, with 16 bases between the two ends. The CDR3 is made up of 16 amino acids. CDR3 sequence (DNA): TGTGCCAGCAGCCCACGACCTAGGGGGACTGGAAACACCATATATTTT. Its translation: CASSPRPRGTGNTIYF.

This clone has only one observation. The chain has TRBV28 and TRBJ2-3; possible D gene TRBD2, 5 bases. This CDR3 spans 14 amino acids. Germline values: CDR1 MDHEN, CDR2 SYDVKM. V lost 2 bases and J 1 base, leaving 7 bases between the germline ends. The CDR3 sequence is CASSLPGGTDTQYF. The CDR3 DNA is TGTGCCAGCAGTTTACCCGGGGGCACAGATACGCAGTATTTT. Filled out from reference TRBV28 and TRBJ2-3, the complete variable domain reads DVKVTQSSRYLVKRTGEKVFLECVQDMDHENMFWYRQDPGLGLRLIYFSYDVKMKEKGDIPEGYSVSREKKERFSLILESASTNQTSMYLCASSLPGGTDTQYFGPGTRLTVL.

Points on this clone: This sequence may be a read error, since a much larger clone differs from it by one base. The V and J genes are TRBV6-6 and TRBJ1-2, with TRBD1 as a possible D gene (5 bases). Germline V gene sequence: CDR1 MNHNY, CDR2 SVGAGI (reference sequence). V was cut by 4 bases and J by 3 bases, with 6 bases left in between. The CDR3 sequence is 12 residues long. CDR3: CASSFRDYGYTF. CDR3 nucleotides: TGTGCCAGCAGTTTCAGGGACTATGGCTACACCTTC.

The chain recombines TRBV5-5 with TRBJ2-1, with a tentative D call TRBD1 (5 bases). This CDR3 region has 16 residues. Between the trimmed V and J ends, which lost 6 bases and 7 bases, there was a span of 23 bases. Germline values: CDR1 SGHKS, CDR2 YYEKEE (reference sequence). CDR3 residues: CASTVINQGLQNEQFF. The CDR3 nucleotides are TGTGCCAGCACCGTCATAAACCAGGGTTTGCAAAATGAGCAGTTCTTC.

This clone has just one count. The chain recombines TRBV5-8 with TRBJ1-6; no reliable D call. There are 14 residues in the CDR3. Germline loops: CDR1 SGHTS, CDR2 YDEGEE. V gave up 4 bases and J gave up 7 bases, with 12 bases separating them. The CDR3 reads CASSHVYQNSPLHF. CDR3 sequence (DNA): TGTGCCAGCAGCCATGTATACCAGAATTCACCCCTCCACTTT.

The chain recombines TRBV25-1 with TRBJ1-2; D is unresolved. Germline CDR1 reads MGHDK; CDR2 reads SYGVNS. V lost 7 bases and J lost 8, with 20 bases in between. The CDR3 is 14 amino acids. The CDR3 is CASTPPGSTGGYTF. Here the CDR3 DNA reads TGTGCCAGCACCCCACCGGGGTCTACGGGGGGCTACACCTTC.

The chain has TRBV7-9 and TRBJ1-5; D call uncertain. The germline V and J ends were trimmed by 1 base and 6 bases, with 7 bases remaining between them. The CDR3 has 13 amino acids. Germline loops: CDR1 SEHNR, CDR2 FQNEAQ (reference sequence). CDR3 in amino acids: CASSLEFSQPQHF. The CDR3 DNA reads TGTGCCAGCAGCTTAGAATTTAGTCAGCCCCAGCATTTT. The whole variable domain, filled in from reference TRBV7-9 and TRBJ1-5, reads DTGVSQNPRHKITKRGQNVTFRCDPISEHNRLYWYRQTLGQGPEFLTYFQNEAQLEKSRLLSDRFSAERPKGSFSTLEIQRTEQGDSAMYLCASSLEFSQPQHFGDGTRLSIL.

The J gene is TRBJ1-1, the V gene TRBV29-1; TRBD1 matches 7 bases. The junction had 9 bases not matched to a gene; V was cut back by 7 bases and J by 4 bases. CDR3 length: 13 amino acids. Germline V gene lookup returns CDR1 SQVTM and CDR2 ANQGSEA. CDR3: CSARGASGTEAFF. The CDR3 nucleotides are TGCAGCGCCAGGGGGGCCTCGGGCACTGAAGCTTTCTTT. Looking up the rest from reference TRBV29-1 and TRBJ1-1 gives the full variable domain: SAVISQKPSRDICQRGTSLTIQCQVDSQVTMMFWYRQQPGQSLTLIATANQGSEATYESGFVIDKFPISRPNLTFSTLTVSNMSPEDSSIYLCSARGASGTEAFFGQGTRLTVV.

The chain recombines TRBV6-6 with TRBJ1-1; no clear D gene. The CDR3 loop spans 13 amino acids. Trimming removed 7 bases from V and 5 bases from J, with 14 bases in between. Germline loops: CDR1 MNHNY, CDR2 SVGAGI (reference sequence). The CDR3 loop reads CASIKGLLTEAFF. The DNA of the CDR3 is TGTGCCAGCATCAAGGGATTGTTAACTGAAGCTTTCTTT.

The chain uses TRBV5-5 and TRBJ2-5, with TRBD1 matching 8 bases. The CDR3 extends over 15 amino acids. The junction had 8 bases not matched to a gene; V was cut back by 3 bases and J by 4 bases. Germline V gene sequence: CDR1 SGHKS, CDR2 YYEKEE (reference sequence). The chain's CDR3 is CASSSDRAGGETQYF. CDR3 bases: TGTGCCAGCAGCTCGGACAGGGCAGGTGGAGAGACCCAGTACTTC. Full variable domain (rest looked up from reference TRBV5-5 and TRBJ2-5): DAGVTQSPTHLIKTRGQQVTLRCSPISGHKSVSWYQQVLGQGPQFIFQYYEKEERGRGNFPDRFSARQFPNYSSELNVNALLLGDSALYLCASSSDRAGGETQYFGPGTRLLVL.

The chain joins TRBV7-7 to TRBJ1-3, with D unclear. This CDR3 contains 13 residues. Germline-derived CDR1 and CDR2 are SSHAT and FNYEAQ (reference sequence). V was clipped by 7 bases and J by 4 bases, with 11 bases between them. CDR3 residues: CASTNPPGNTIYF. The CDR3 bases are TGTGCCAGCACCAATCCACCGGGAAACACCATATATTTT.

The gene calls are TRBV4-2 and TRBJ2-3; 8 bases map to TRBD1. V was pared by 1 base and J by 9 bases, with 12 bases of the junction left unmatched. Germline loops: CDR1 LGHNA, CDR2 YNFKEQ. There are 16 residues in the CDR3. CDR3: CASSQGGTGPVITQYF. The CDR3 DNA reads as TGTGCCAGCAGCCAAGGGGGGACAGGCCCCGTTATAACGCAGTATTTT.

The rearrangement uses TRBV18 and TRBJ2-2, with D unresolved. The CDR3 consists of 12 residues. Germline CDR1 reads KGHSH; CDR2 reads LQKENI. Trimming shortened V by 3 bases and J by 3 bases, and 2 bases separated the two germline ends. The CDR3 coding sequence is TGTGCCAGCTCACCTTACACCGGGGAGCTGTTTTTT. Protein: CASSPYTGELFF.

The chain joins TRBV19 to TRBJ2-1; D not certain. The CDR3 spans 12 residues. Deletions cut 5 bases from V and 3 bases from J, with 5 bases between. Germline-derived CDR1 and CDR2 are LNHDA and SQIVND (reference sequence). Here the CDR3 DNA reads TGTGCCAGTAGTGGGCGCTACAATGAGCAGTTCTTC. Residues: CASSGRYNEQFF.

The chain links TRBV4-2 to TRBJ2-3; TRBD1 agrees at 8 bases. V lost 0 bases to trimming and J lost 3 bases; unmatched junction nucleotides: 5. The CDR3 is 16 amino acids. CDR1 and CDR2 from the germline V gene are LGHNA and YNFKEQ. The CDR3 DNA reads TGTGCCAGCAGCCAAGATAAAAACAGGGGGACAGATACGCAGTATTTT. Protein sequence: CASSQDKNRGTDTQYF.

This clone was recorded only once. The chain couples TRBV18 to TRBJ2-1, with 8 positions matching TRBD2. The V segment lost 5 bases and the J segment 5 bases; nucleotides outside the gene matches: 11. The CDR3 is made up of 16 amino acids. The germline V gene has CDR1 KGHSH and CDR2 LQKENI. Here the CDR3 DNA reads TGTGCCAGCTCATTGGGAGGAGCGGGGGAGAACAATGAGCAGTTCTTC. Protein: CASSLGGAGENNEQFF. Drawing the rest from reference TRBV18 and TRBJ2-1, the complete variable domain is NAGVMQNPRHLVRRRGQEARLRCSPMKGHSHVYWYRQLPEEGLKFMVYLQKENIIDESGMPKERFSAEFPKEGPSILRIQQVVRGDSAAYFCASSLGGAGENNEQFFGPGTRLTVL.

The rearrangement joins TRBV19 to TRBJ2-3; D uncertain. The V gene's germline CDR1 is LNHDA and CDR2 SQIVND (reference sequence). Trimming cost V 0 bases and J 4 bases, with 5 bases left between them. CDR3 size: 13 residues. CDR3 sequence reads: CASSIDRADTQYF. The CDR3 DNA is TGTGCCAGTAGTATAGATCGGGCAGATACGCAGTATTTT.

The V gene is TRBV4-2, the J gene TRBJ1-2, with D unresolved. Trimming shortened V by 0 bases and J by 6 bases, and 17 bases separated the two germline ends. Per germline, CDR1 LGHNA and CDR2 YNFKEQ. The CDR3 totals 16 residues. In DNA, the CDR3 is TGTGCCAGCAGCCAAGAGGTAAAGTTCGGGTTAAATGGCTACACCTTC. It encodes CASSQEVKFGLNGYTF.

In DNA form, the CDR3 reads TGCGCCAGCAGCCAGGGGGGCTCCCCCTACGAGCAGTACTTC. This encodes CASSQGGSPYEQYF. The rearrangement uses TRBV4-1 and TRBJ2-7, with D possibly being TRBD1 or TRBD2 (6 bases each). The ends were cut back, 3 bases at V and 2 bases at J, with 11 bases in the middle. Germline CDR1 reads MGHRA; CDR2 reads YSYEKL. The CDR3 spans 14 residues.

The chain links TRBV9 to TRBJ1-1; D call uncertain. CDR3 length equals 13 residues. Trimming removed 2 bases from V and 3 bases from J, with 8 bases in between. Germline V gene lookup returns CDR1 SGDLS and CDR2 YYNGEE. CDR3 region: CASSVLRDTEAFF. The CDR3 DNA is TGTGCCAGCAGCGTTCTCCGGGACACTGAAGCTTTCTTT.

V is TRBV9 and J is TRBJ2-3; 7 bases agree with TRBD2. The V gene end was trimmed by 4 bases and the J gene end by 1 base; junction bases not matched to a gene: 9. The CDR3 spans 16 residues. The germline gives CDR1 SGDLS, CDR2 YYNGEE. The DNA of the CDR3 is TGTGCCAGCAGCCCTGGGGGGACTATCGGCACAGATACGCAGTATTTT. Its protein is CASSPGGTIGTDTQYF.

The chain joins TRBV7-2 to TRBJ2-1; D may be TRBD1 (5 bases). The CDR3 spans 15 residues. V gave up 1 base and J gave up 6 bases, with 13 bases separating them. The germline CDR1 and CDR2 sequences are SGHTA and FQGNSA. CDR3 DNA sequence: TGTGCCAGCAGCTTAGGGGGCCGCCTTGTCAATGAGCAGTTCTTC. It yields the protein CASSLGGRLVNEQFF.

The rearrangement links TRBV19 to TRBJ2-5; D is undetermined. Germline values: CDR1 LNHDA, CDR2 SQIVND (reference sequence). The CDR3 totals 11 residues. The V and J ends lost 7 bases and 3 bases respectively, with 6 bases between them. The DNA for the CDR3 is TGTGCCAGTATGCGAGAAGAGACCCAGTACTTC. Encoded protein: CASMREETQYF. Using reference TRBV19 and TRBJ2-5 for the parts outside the CDR3, the full variable domain is DGGITQSPKYLFRKEGQNVTLSCEQNLNHDAMYWYRQDPGQGLRLIYYSQIVNDFQKGDIAEGYSVSREKKESFPLTVTSAQKNPTAFYLCASMREETQYFGPGTRLLVL.

The rearrangement links TRBV5-1 to TRBJ1-2, with D possibly being TRBD1 (6 bases). V lost 0 bases and J lost 1, with 10 bases in between. Germline V gives CDR1 SGHRS, CDR2 YFSETQ. CDR3 size: 15 residues. The CDR3 DNA follows: TGCGCCAGCAGCTTGGATGCCAGGGGTAACTATGGCTACACCTTC. It specifies CASSLDARGNYGYTF.

This clone was recorded only once. The CDR3 sequence is CASNTGGGPNEQFF. Written as DNA, the CDR3 is TGCGCCAGCAACACGGGGGGCGGCCCAAATGAGCAGTTCTTC. The rearrangement links TRBV5-1 to TRBJ2-1; possibly TRBD2 for D (7 bases). The CDR3 spans 14 residues. V shed 6 bases and J shed 7 bases, with 17 bases lying between them. Germline V gene sequence: CDR1 SGHRS, CDR2 YFSETQ.

The chain has TRBV10-3 and TRBJ1-1; D unclear. Trimming shortened V by 6 bases and J by 4 bases, and 12 bases separated the two germline ends. The CDR3 contains 13 residues. Per germline, CDR1 ENHRY and CDR2 SYGVKD. Here the CDR3 reads CAIRPLYGTEAFF. CDR3 sequence (DNA): TGTGCCATCAGACCCTTATATGGCACTGAAGCTTTCTTT.